This T cell receptor (beta chain) derives from a study of technical replicates of blood from a handful of donors. Profiling relied on immunoSEQ multiplex PCR, and the TCRdb table lists in-frame clones only, not all of them. The table shows over 50,000 clones, with roughly 95% occurring only once. Germline V CDR1 and CDR2: SGHRS, YFSETQ. There are 15 residues in the CDR3. V shed 4 bases and J 0 bases; nucleotides not matched to a gene: 3. The receptor's source is a human donor in good health. Some clones in this sample may be carry-over from other donors' samples. The sample was PBMCs. The rearrangement uses TRBV5-1 and TRBJ1-3, with 8 nucleotides matching TRBD1. As DNA, the CDR3 is TGCGCCAGCAGCGGACAGGGCAACTCTGGAAACACCATATATTTT. It is translated as CASSGQGNSGNTIYF.